This T cell receptor beta chain appears in the sequencing data of a study of T cell responses to AZD1222 COVID-19 vaccine (dated by TCRdb to the early 2020s). For the study in its entirety: TCR sequencing was performed for roughly 240 trial participants, of whom 200 to 210 were given two doses of AZD1222 and about 25 were given two doses of MenACWY control vaccine. Trial participants were enrolled by age into subgroups of 18-55, 56-69 and 70-plus years, and around 140, 26 and 57 TCR-sequenced participants, respectively, were included in these subgroups. Overall study outcomes, separate from this receptor: Participants were mostly white British, with more females than males. The authors suggested clonal diversity may have been underestimated. Reportedly, close to half of the unique spike-specific TCRs recognized epitopes lying outside the regions that are mutated in the B.1.351 and B.1.1.7 variants. Conclusions about previously exposed vaccinees are limited because only six or seven AZD1222 recipients were SARS-CoV-2 seropositive at baseline. In the small 56-69-year group, the increase in depth fell short of significance, most likely because of low power. The vaccine-associated CD4 TCRs covered the entire spike protein, and the dominant responses fell in regions 160-218 and 743-854. After two AZD1222 doses, spike-specific TCR breadth and depth were significantly higher than at day 0 and than in MenACWY recipients. No day 14 peak-response samples were available, so repertoires were characterized only after the peak T cell response.

This specimen's time point label, interpreted: about 28 days (+/-7) after the second vaccine dose. AZD1222 recipients given second doses at about 4 weeks or at about 12 weeks were pooled, since spike-specific TCR depth and breadth were not found to differ between the two schedules. Samples from vaccinated people were obtained from the UK trials COV001 and COV002, which included a single-blind randomized controlled phase 2/3 trial of AZD1222 (ChAdOx1 nCoV-19) in healthy adults. Trial participant PBMC samples were collected at day 0 and day 28 after the second dose for TCRbeta chain sequencing. V drops 2 bases and J drops 5 bases, leaving 12 bases in between. From the cysteine through the phenylalanine, the CDR3 covers 13 amino acids. The retained sequence is limited to the CDR3, 39 bases, with the frame set at the first base. Via the germline V gene (reference sequence), CDR1 is GTSNPN and CDR2 SVGIG.

The CDR3 regions of human TCRbeta chains were analyzed by immunosequencing. The original methods were these. Repertoire TCRs were matched against a reference library of SARS-CoV-2-specific TCRs generated with the MIRA antigen-specificity platform. Breadth meant the fraction of unique TCRs that were SARS-CoV-2-associated, whereas depth meant the fraction of total T cells that were SARS-CoV-2-associated. Using the MIRA data, each spike-specific TCR was assigned both to the spike region to which the TCR was reactive and to a CD4 or CD8 class. Log10-transformed breadth and depth values were compared by one-way ANOVA with Sidak's multiple comparisons tests. The table comes from immuneACCESS by way of TCRdb, which keeps in-frame sequences with V and J called. Part of the clones is missing from these tables; in studies checked, under half for an unresolved V gene and the rest for unknown reasons. Clone size and V and J calls were adopted from that table, with D and trimming inferred from the DNA. For this sample there are fewer than 200,000 clones; 88% appear just once. The ten top clones hold roughly 4% of the sample.

Of note for this clone: Its antigen is currently not known. No much larger clonotype is one base removed from it; base qualities were not supplied.

The sample here was peripheral blood, taken 28 days after the second AZD1222 dose. Rearrangement joined TRBV30 to TRBJ1-1, with a weak D call of TRBD1 (5 bases match). The TCR sequence derives from an adult who received the AZD1222 COVID-19 vaccine. The CDR3 sequence is CAWSWGLRTEAFF. The DNA is as follows: TGTGCCTGGAGTTGGGGGTTACGGACTGAAGCTTTCTTT.